The next 22 T cell receptor beta chains were all read from a single sample in a study of pediatric ulcerative colitis. Only in-frame clones appear in the TCRdb table, and some are missing; sequencing was by immunoSEQ multiplex PCR. The table has 45,000 to 55,000 clones, about 78% seen once. During colonoscopy, one to two rectal pinch biopsies were collected. The specimen sequenced was gut tissue. The receptors derive from a girl aged 10 to 17 with moderate ulcerative colitis.

J is TRBJ2-3 and V is TRBV9; 10 bases are shared with TRBD2. The CDR3 runs 15 residues. Germline CDR1 and CDR2: SGDLS and YYNGEE. V shed 0 bases and J 7 bases; nucleotides not matched to a gene: 5. CDR3 amino acids: CASSVASGGAYTQYF. The DNA for the CDR3 is TGTGCCAGCAGCGTAGCAAGCGGGGGGGCATATACGCAGTATTTT.

V is TRBV25-1 and J is TRBJ1-1; D uncertain. CDR3 length equals 13 residues. V was shortened by 7 bases and J by 0 bases, with 9 bases between the two germline ends. Per germline, CDR1 MGHDK and CDR2 SYGVNS. CDR3 DNA: TGTGCCAGCAAAGACGGACTGAACACTGAAGCTTTCTTT. Protein: CASKDGLNTEAFF.

This rearrangement joins TRBV5-1 to TRBJ2-7; 12 nucleotides match TRBD2. Trimming cost V 2 bases and J 5 bases; bases outside gene matches: 11. From germline, CDR1 is SGHRS and CDR2 YFSETQ. The CDR3 is made up of 17 amino acids. DNA for the CDR3: TGCGCCAGCAGCTTCTTTTCTAGCGGGAGGGAAGGCGACGAGCAGTACTTC. This sequence encodes CASSFFSSGREGDEQYF.

The V call is TRBV5-1, the J call TRBJ1-1, with D tentatively TRBD1 (5 bases). Between the trimmed V and J ends, which lost 0 bases and 4 bases, there was a span of 13 bases. CDR3 size: 15 residues. Germline V gene lookup returns CDR1 SGHRS and CDR2 YFSETQ. CDR3 bases: TGCGCCAGCAGCTTGGGTCCCGGGGGATCCACTGAAGCTTTCTTT. Amino acid sequence: CASSLGPGGSTEAFF.

This clone was picked up a small number of times. The chain has TRBV7-9 and TRBJ1-5; 8 nucleotides align to TRBD1. This CDR3 is 15 amino acids long. V dropped 5 bases and J dropped 3; count of bases not matched to a gene: 6. CDR1 and CDR2 from the germline V gene are SEHNR and FQNEAQ (reference sequence). The CDR3 bases are TGTGCCAGCAGCCCGACAGGGGATACCAATCAGCCCCAGCATTTT. This gives the protein CASSPTGDTNQPQHF.

This rearrangement joins TRBV28 to TRBJ1-2; 7 bases agree with TRBD1. This CDR3 comprises 15 residues. After removal of 6 bases from V and 4 bases from J, the junction contained 11 bases not matched to a gene. CDR1 and CDR2 (germline): MDHEN, SYDVKM. The CDR3 loop is CASSRQGGASYGYTF. CDR3 nucleotides: TGTGCCAGCAGCCGACAGGGAGGGGCGTCCTATGGCTACACCTTC.

The rearrangement links TRBV6-5 to TRBJ1-2, with D perhaps TRBD1 (6 bases). With 0 bases removed from V and 4 bases from J, the gap between germline ends came to 12 bases. Germline assignment: CDR1 MNHEY and CDR2 SVGAGI. CDR3 size: 15 residues. CDR3 region: CASSYSSGQSYGYTF. CDR3 sequence (DNA): TGTGCCAGCAGTTACTCCTCTGGACAGAGCTATGGCTACACCTTC.

The chain couples TRBV18 to TRBJ1-2; D may be TRBD1 (5 bases). Germline CDR1 is KGHSH and CDR2 is LQKENI. V shed 2 bases and J shed 2 bases, with 15 bases lying between them. This CDR3 is built from 16 residues. This CDR3 is CASSPEIRGGNYGYTF. The CDR3 region has the DNA TGTGCCAGCTCACCAGAGATTAGGGGCGGAAACTATGGCTACACCTTC.

This chain uses TRBV5-1 with TRBJ1-1; weak D call: TRBD1 (6 bases). This CDR3 spans 13 amino acids. Germline CDR1 is SGHRS and CDR2 is YFSETQ. V dropped 4 bases and J dropped 3 bases, with 10 bases sitting between them. The CDR3 DNA follows: TGCGCCAGCAGCACCCAGGGGTACACTGAAGCTTTCTTT. Residues: CASSTQGYTEAFF.

The V gene is TRBV7-9, the J gene TRBJ2-7; maybe TRBD2 (6 bases). Germline values: CDR1 SEHNR, CDR2 FQNEAQ (reference sequence). The CDR3 is made up of 14 amino acids. Between the trimmed V and J ends, which lost 0 bases and 7 bases, there was a span of 13 bases. Written as DNA, the CDR3 is TGTGCCAGCAGCTTAGCGGGGGGTGGAAGAGAGCAGTACTTC. Translating it yields CASSLAGGGREQYF. Full variable domain (outside the CDR3, taken from reference TRBV7-9 and TRBJ2-7): DTGVSQNPRHKITKRGQNVTFRCDPISEHNRLYWYRQTLGQGPEFLTYFQNEAQLEKSRLLSDRFSAERPKGSFSTLEIQRTEQGDSAMYLCASSLAGGGREQYFGPGTRLTVT.

The sample holds one count of this clone. This chain connects TRBV5-1 to TRBJ2-5; D possibly corresponds to TRBD1 (6 bases). CDR3 size: 16 residues. Germline lookup yields CDR1 SGHRS and CDR2 YFSETQ. Trimming pared 3 bases from V and 2 bases from J, leaving 17 bases between. CDR3 bases: TGCGCCAGCAGCTGGGGACAAGGAGTGAGGCAAGAGACCCAGTACTTC. It translates to CASSWGQGVRQETQYF. The full variable domain, completed using reference TRBV5-1 and TRBJ2-5, is KAGVTQTPRYLIKTRGQQVTLSCSPISGHRSVSWYQQTPGQGLQFLFEYFSETQRNKGNFPGRFSGRQFSNSRSEMNVSTLELGDSALYLCASSWGQGVRQETQYFGPGTRLLVL.

DNA of the CDR3: TGTGCCAGCAGCGTAACAGGGGATCGGGGCACTGAAGCTTTCTTT. Its protein is CASSVTGDRGTEAFF. V gene TRBV11-3 combines with J gene TRBJ1-1; 7 bases agree with TRBD1. This CDR3 is built from 15 residues. The V gene's germline CDR1 is SGHNT and CDR2 YENEEA. The V segment lost 5 bases and the J segment 4 bases; nucleotides outside the gene matches: 10.

This rearrangement joins TRBV15 to TRBJ1-2; D call uncertain. The V end was cut by 0 bases, the J end by 7 bases, with 12 bases between. This CDR3 spans 14 amino acids. Germline V gives CDR1 LNHNV, CDR2 YYDKDF (reference sequence). The CDR3 nucleotides are TGTGCCACCAGCAGAGATCGCTTGGCCGCTGGCTACACCTTC. Its translation: CATSRDRLAAGYTF.

The chain couples TRBV6-1 to TRBJ1-6; 7 bases agree with TRBD1. Per germline, CDR1 MNHNS and CDR2 SASEGT. V lost 5 bases, J lost 8 bases, and 9 bases stayed unmatched. The CDR3 has 15 amino acids. In DNA form, the CDR3 reads TGTGCCAGCAGTTTAACAGGGGCCTCCTATTCACCCCTCCACTTT. Translating gives CASSLTGASYSPLHF.

The V and J genes are TRBV18 and TRBJ1-1; tentatively, D is TRBD1 (6 bases). V was clipped by 4 bases and J by 4 bases, with 13 bases between them. The CDR3 loop spans 14 amino acids. Germline values: CDR1 KGHSH, CDR2 LQKENI. The CDR3 region is CASSREWDTTEAFF. The DNA for the CDR3 is TGTGCCAGCTCACGAGAATGGGACACCACTGAAGCTTTCTTT.

The rearrangement links TRBV6-5 to TRBJ1-3; the D is unclear. V was cut by 10 bases and J by 0 bases, with 10 bases left in between. The CDR3 consists of 13 residues. CDR1 is MNHEY, CDR2 SVGAGI, per germline. CDR3: CATSELSGNTIYF. Written as DNA, the CDR3 is TGTGCCACATCTGAACTCTCTGGAAACACCATATATTTT.

In this sample, this clone turned up a few times. This chain uses TRBV7-2 with TRBJ1-6; D is perhaps TRBD1 (5 bases). CDR3 length: 14 amino acids. The V and J ends lost 4 bases and 8 bases respectively, with 12 bases between them. The germline gives CDR1 SGHTA, CDR2 FQGNSA. Here the CDR3 DNA reads TGTGCCAGCAGCTGGGCAGGGAAGGATTCACCCCTCCACTTT. Amino acids: CASSWAGKDSPLHF.

The DNA for the CDR3 is TGTGCCAGCAGCCAATTCCCCCTTGGGGCTGTGAGCTCCTACGAGCAGTACTTC. This translates into CASSQFPLGAVSSYEQYF. The V call is TRBV14, the J call TRBJ2-7; TRBD1 might be the D (5 bases). The germline V gene encodes CDR1 SGHDN and CDR2 FVKESK. Trimming took off 2 bases at V and 0 bases at J, with 20 bases between the two ends. CDR3 length equals 18 residues.

This rearrangement joins TRBV7-9 to TRBJ2-7; the match to TRBD2 covers 10 bases. CDR1 SEHNR and CDR2 FQNEAQ come from the germline V gene (reference sequence). V gave up 6 bases and J gave up 2 bases; unmatched junction bases: 4. The CDR3 has 14 residues. The CDR3 loop reads CASSPGTSAYEQYF. In DNA form, the CDR3 reads TGTGCCAGCAGTCCCGGGACTAGCGCCTACGAGCAGTACTTC.

With respect to this clone: Within the sample, other DNA sequences also encode this same CDR3. The chain joins TRBV5-1 to TRBJ2-7; D gene unclear. This CDR3 is built from 11 residues. V lost 0 bases, J lost 7 bases, and 5 bases lay in between. In germline, CDR1 is SGHRS, CDR2 YFSETQ. CDR3 coding DNA: TGCGCCAGCAGCTTGGGTGGGGAGCAGTACTTC. This gives the protein CASSLGGEQYF.

The rearrangement uses TRBV9 and TRBJ2-2, with D possibly called TRBD1 or TRBD2 (6 bases each). The V end lost 0 bases, the J end lost 4 bases, and 13 bases lay between the germline ends. CDR1 is SGDLS and CDR2 is YYNGEE in the germline V gene. The length of the CDR3 is 16 residues. The CDR3 DNA reads as TGTGCCAGCAGCGTAGATGGGGGGCCGGGCACCGGGGAGCTGTTTTTT. This sequence encodes CASSVDGGPGTGELFF.

This clone occurred once. The V and J genes are TRBV5-4 and TRBJ2-1; maybe TRBD2 (5 bases). CDR1 and CDR2 from the germline V gene are SGHNT and YYREEE (reference sequence). Trimming pared 6 bases from V and 6 bases from J, leaving 13 bases between. There are 13 residues in the CDR3. CDR3 in amino acids: CASTPSSGNEQFF. The CDR3 DNA reads as TGTGCCAGCACGCCTAGCTCCGGCAATGAGCAGTTCTTC.